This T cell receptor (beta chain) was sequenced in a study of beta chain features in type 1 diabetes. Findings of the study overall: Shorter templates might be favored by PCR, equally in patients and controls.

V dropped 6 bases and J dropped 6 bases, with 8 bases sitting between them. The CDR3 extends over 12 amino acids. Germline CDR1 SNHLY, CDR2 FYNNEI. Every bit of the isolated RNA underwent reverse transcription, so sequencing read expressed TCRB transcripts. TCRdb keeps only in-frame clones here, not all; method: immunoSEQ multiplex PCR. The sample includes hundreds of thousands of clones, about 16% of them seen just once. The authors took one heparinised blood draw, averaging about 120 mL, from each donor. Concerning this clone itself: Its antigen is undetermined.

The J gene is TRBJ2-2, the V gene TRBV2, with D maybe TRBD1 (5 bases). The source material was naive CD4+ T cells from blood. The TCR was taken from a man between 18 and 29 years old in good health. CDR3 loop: CASRTVPGELFF. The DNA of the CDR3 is TGTGCCAGCAGGACAGTTCCCGGGGAGCTGTTTTTT.